The count of the clone carrying this T cell receptor beta chain is one. This sample is drawn from a study of blood T cell repertoires in COVID-19. The assay was immunoSEQ multiplex PCR, and TCRdb's table has in-frame clones only and misses some. Counted here are about 230,000 clones, roughly 80% occurring once; the ten biggest clones make up roughly 8%. After removal of 1 base from V and 3 bases from J, the junction contained 1 base not matched to a gene. The CDR3 has 15 residues. CDR1 SEHNR and CDR2 FQNEAQ come from the germline V gene (reference sequence). Input material: peripheral blood. The clonotype was recovered from an elderly woman with COVID-19, enrolled during active disease. J is TRBJ1-5 and V is TRBV7-9; 9 bases match TRBD1. CDR3 in amino acids: CASSLGDRDNQPQHF. Written as DNA, the CDR3 is TGTGCCAGCAGCTTAGGGGACAGGGACAATCAGCCCCAGCATTTT. Looking up the rest from reference TRBV7-9 and TRBJ1-5 gives the full variable domain: DTGVSQNPRHKITKRGQNVTFRCDPISEHNRLYWYRQTLGQGPEFLTYFQNEAQLEKSRLLSDRFSAERPKGSFSTLEIQRTEQGDSAMYLCASSLGDRDNQPQHFGDGTRLSIL.